The 5 T cell receptor beta chains below come from one sample, sequenced in a study of blood T cells in healthy people across ages. The use of a sample-barcoded 5' primer and a J-beta primer mix characterized a second PCR of roughly 6 to 11 cycles. TCRdb processed the 5' RACE reads anew with MiXCR; each CDR3 protein has one entry. The sample contains under 850,000 distinct CDR3 sequences, about 36% of which appear only once. Sequenced: blood. These receptor sequences come from a man aged 18 to 35 in good health.

The V call is TRBV12-3 or TRBV12-4, the J call TRBJ2-1; D remains unclear. The DNA end is a closer match to TRBJ2-7, so the J assignment may be wrong. The CDR3 is 14 residues long. The CDR3: CASSVSETRNEQYF. The CDR3 coding sequence is TGTGCCAGCAGTGTAAGCGAGACCCGCAATGAGCAGTACTTC.

The gene calls are TRBV7-9 and TRBJ2-5; the D gene could be TRBD1 or TRBD2 (5 bases each). CDR1 SEHNR and CDR2 FQNEAQ come from the germline V gene (reference sequence). CDR3 length: 14 amino acids. Trimming removed 2 bases at V and 4 bases at J, with 11 bases between. The CDR3 reads CASSLWDGRETQYF. The CDR3 DNA reads as TGTGCCAGCAGCTTATGGGACGGCAGAGAGACCCAGTACTTC.

This clonotype was detected only a few times. The genes are TRBV29-1 and TRBJ1-1, with D possibly matching TRBD1 (5 bases). CDR3 length equals 10 residues. CDR1 SQVTM and CDR2 ANQGSEA come from the germline V gene. V was cut by 3 bases and J by 8 bases, with 7 bases left in between. CDR3 in DNA: TGCAGCGTTGATGACAGCGAAGCTTTCTTT. It translates to CSVDDSEAFF.

This clonotype was seen only a few times. This sequence joins TRBV20-1 and TRBJ2-1; maybe TRBD2 (5 bases). Germline V CDR1 and CDR2: DFQATT, SNEGSKA (reference sequence). Between the trimmed V and J ends, which lost 3 bases and 4 bases, there was a span of 7 bases. The CDR3 is made up of 12 amino acids. Written as DNA, the CDR3 is TGCAGTGCTAGCAGACTATACAATGAGCAGTTCTTC. Translating it yields CSASRLYNEQFF.

This sequence joins TRBV6-6 and TRBJ1-5; no clear D gene. The CDR3 runs 15 residues. The V and J ends lost 3 bases and 3 bases respectively, with 12 bases between them. In germline, CDR1 is MNHNY, CDR2 SVGAGI (reference sequence). The CDR3 here is CASSYPTQNNQPQHF. The CDR3 region has the DNA TGTGCCAGCAGTTATCCGACACAAAACAATCAGCCCCAGCATTTT.